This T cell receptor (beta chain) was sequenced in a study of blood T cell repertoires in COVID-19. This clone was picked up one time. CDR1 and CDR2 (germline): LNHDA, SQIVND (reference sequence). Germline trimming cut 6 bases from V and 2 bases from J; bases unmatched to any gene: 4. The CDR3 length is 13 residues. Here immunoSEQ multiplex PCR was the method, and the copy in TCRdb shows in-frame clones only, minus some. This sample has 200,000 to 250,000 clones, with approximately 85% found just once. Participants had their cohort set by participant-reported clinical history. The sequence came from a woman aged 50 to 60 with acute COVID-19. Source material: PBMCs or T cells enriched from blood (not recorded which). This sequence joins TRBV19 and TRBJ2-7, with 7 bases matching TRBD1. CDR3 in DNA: TGTGCCAGTAGCCGGGACAGCCCCTACGAGCAGTACTTC. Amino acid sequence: CASSRDSPYEQYF. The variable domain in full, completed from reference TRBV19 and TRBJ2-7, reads DGGITQSPKYLFRKEGQNVTLSCEQNLNHDAMYWYRQDPGQGLRLIYYSQIVNDFQKGDIAEGYSVSREKKESFPLTVTSAQKNPTAFYLCASSRDSPYEQYFGPGTRLTVT.